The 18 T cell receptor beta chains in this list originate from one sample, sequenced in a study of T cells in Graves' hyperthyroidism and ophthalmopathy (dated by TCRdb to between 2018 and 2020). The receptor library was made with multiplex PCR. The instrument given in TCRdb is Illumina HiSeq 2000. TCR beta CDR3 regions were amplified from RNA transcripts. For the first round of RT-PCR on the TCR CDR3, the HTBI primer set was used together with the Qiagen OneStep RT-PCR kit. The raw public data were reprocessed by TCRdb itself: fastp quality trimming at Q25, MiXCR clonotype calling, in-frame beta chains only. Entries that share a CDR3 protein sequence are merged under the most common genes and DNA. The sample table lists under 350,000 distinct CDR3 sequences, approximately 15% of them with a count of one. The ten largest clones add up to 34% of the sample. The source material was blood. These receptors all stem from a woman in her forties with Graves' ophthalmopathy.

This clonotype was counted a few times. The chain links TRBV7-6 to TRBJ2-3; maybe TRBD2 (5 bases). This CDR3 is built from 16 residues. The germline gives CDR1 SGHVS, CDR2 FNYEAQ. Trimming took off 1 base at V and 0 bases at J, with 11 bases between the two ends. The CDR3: CASSLDGSPSTDTQYF. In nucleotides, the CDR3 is TGTGCCAGCAGCTTAGATGGGAGCCCTAGCACAGATACGCAGTATTTT.

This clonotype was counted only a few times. As DNA, the CDR3 is TGTGCCAGCAGCCAACCGCCGGGACTATTCACAGATACGCAGTATTTT. Translating gives CASSQPPGLFTDTQYF. The chain links TRBV5-8 to TRBJ2-3; TRBD2 aligns across 7 bases. The V gene's germline CDR1 is SGHTS and CDR2 YDEGEE. This CDR3 spans 16 amino acids. J gave up 2 bases and V 4 bases, and 10 bases lay outside the gene matches.

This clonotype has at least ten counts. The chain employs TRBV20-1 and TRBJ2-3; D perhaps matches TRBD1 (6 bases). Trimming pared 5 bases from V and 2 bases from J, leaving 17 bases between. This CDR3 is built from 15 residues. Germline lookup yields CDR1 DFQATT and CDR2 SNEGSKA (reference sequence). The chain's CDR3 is CSASRSMGATDTQYF. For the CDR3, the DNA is TGCAGTGCTTCCCGTAGCATGGGGGCCACAGATACGCAGTATTTT.

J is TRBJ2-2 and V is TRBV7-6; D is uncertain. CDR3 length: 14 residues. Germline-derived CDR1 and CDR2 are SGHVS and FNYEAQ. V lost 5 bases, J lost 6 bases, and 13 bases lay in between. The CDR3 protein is CASSHNPVAGELFF. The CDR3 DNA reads TGTGCCAGCAGCCATAACCCCGTGGCCGGGGAGCTGTTTTTT.

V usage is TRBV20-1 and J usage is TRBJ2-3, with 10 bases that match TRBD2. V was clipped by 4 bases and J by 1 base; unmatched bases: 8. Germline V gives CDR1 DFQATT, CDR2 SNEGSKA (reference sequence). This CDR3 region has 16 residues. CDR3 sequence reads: CSAIPSGRGGTDTQYF. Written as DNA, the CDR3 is TGCAGTGCTATACCCAGCGGGAGGGGAGGCACAGATACGCAGTATTTT.

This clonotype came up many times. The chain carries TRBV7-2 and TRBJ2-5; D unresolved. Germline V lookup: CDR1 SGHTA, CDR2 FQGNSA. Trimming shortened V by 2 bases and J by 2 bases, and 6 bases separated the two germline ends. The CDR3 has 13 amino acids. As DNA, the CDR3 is TGTGCCAGCAGCTTATTACAGCAAGAGACCCAGTACTTC. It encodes CASSLLQQETQYF.

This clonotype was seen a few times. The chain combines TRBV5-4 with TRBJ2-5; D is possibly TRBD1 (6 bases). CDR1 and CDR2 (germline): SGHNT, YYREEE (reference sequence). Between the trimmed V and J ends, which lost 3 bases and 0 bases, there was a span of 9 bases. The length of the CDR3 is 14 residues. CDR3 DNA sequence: TGTGCCAGCAGCTCAGGACAGCACCAAGAGACCCAGTACTTC. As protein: CASSSGQHQETQYF.

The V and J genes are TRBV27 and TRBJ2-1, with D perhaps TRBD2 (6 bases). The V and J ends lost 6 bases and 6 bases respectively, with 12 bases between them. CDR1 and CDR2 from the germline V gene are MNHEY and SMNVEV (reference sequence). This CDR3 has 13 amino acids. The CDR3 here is CASRTGLSNEQFF. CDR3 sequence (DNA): TGTGCCAGCAGAACGGGACTCTCCAATGAGCAGTTCTTC.

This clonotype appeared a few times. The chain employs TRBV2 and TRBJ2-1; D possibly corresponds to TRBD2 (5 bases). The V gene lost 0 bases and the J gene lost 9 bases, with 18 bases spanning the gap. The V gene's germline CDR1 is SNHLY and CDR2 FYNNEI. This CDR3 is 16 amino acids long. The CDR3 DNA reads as TGTGCCAGCAGTGAAGCGCTTCAGTGGCCCGAGGGTGAGCAGTTCTTC. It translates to CASSEALQWPEGEQFF.

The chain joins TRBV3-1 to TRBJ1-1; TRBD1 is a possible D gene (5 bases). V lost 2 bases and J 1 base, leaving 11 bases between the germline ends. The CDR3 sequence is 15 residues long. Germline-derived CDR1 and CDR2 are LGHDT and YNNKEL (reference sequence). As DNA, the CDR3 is TGTGCCAGCAGCCAATCTGGGGCGGGGAACACTGAAGCTTTCTTT. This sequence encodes CASSQSGAGNTEAFF.

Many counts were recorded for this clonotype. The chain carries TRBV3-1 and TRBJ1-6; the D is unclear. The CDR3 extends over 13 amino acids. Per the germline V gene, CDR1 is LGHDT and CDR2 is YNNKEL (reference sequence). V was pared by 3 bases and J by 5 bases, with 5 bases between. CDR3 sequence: CASSHRDNSPLHF. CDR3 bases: TGTGCCAGCAGCCACAGAGATAATTCACCCCTCCACTTT.

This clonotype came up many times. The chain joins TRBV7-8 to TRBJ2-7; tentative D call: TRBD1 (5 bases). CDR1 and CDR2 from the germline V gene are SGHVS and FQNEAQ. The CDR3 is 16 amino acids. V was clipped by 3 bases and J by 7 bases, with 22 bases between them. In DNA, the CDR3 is TGTGCCAGCAGCTTCTCGACAGCAGAGTTCCTACTTGAGCAGTACTTC. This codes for CASSFSTAEFLLEQYF.

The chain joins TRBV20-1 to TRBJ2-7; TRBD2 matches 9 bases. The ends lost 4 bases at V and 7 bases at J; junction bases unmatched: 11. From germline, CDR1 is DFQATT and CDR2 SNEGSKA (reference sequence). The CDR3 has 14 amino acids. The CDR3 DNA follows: TGCAGTGCTAACCGGGGAGCGGGAGGACAAGAGCAGTACTTC. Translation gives CSANRGAGGQEQYF.

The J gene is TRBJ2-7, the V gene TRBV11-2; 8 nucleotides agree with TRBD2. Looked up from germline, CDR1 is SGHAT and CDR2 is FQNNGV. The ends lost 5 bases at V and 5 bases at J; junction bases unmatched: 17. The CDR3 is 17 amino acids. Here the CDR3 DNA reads TGTGCCAGCAGCACCCCCGGGGGGGGCGGGAGGTTTGACGAGCAGTACTTC. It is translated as CASSTPGGGGRFDEQYF.

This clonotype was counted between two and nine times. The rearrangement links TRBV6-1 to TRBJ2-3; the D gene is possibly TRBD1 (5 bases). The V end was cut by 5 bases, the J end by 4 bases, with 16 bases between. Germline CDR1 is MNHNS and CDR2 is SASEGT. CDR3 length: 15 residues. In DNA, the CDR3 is TGTGCCAGCAGTCTTAAGGGGTTTTTCGCAGATACGCAGTATTTT. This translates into CASSLKGFFADTQYF.

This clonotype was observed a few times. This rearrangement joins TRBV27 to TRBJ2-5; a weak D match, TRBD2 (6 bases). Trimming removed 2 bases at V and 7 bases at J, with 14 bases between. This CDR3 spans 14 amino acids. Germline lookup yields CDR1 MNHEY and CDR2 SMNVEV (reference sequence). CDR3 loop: CASSLIGGRGTQYF. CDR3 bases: TGTGCCAGCAGTTTAATCGGAGGGCGGGGGACCCAGTACTTC.

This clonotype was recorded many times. CDR3 in DNA: TGCAGTGCCAGAAGGAGGTCTGGAGGTGTAGGCTACACCTTC. Amino acids: CSARRRSGGVGYTF. V and J are TRBV20-1 and TRBJ1-2, with D hard to call. The CDR3 consists of 14 residues. Per the germline V gene, CDR1 is DFQATT and CDR2 is SNEGSKA (reference sequence). The V end was cut by 6 bases, the J end by 8 bases, with 22 bases between.

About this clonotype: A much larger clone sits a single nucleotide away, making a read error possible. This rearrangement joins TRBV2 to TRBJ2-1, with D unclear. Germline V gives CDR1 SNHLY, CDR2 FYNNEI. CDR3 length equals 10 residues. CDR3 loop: CASSVIERFF. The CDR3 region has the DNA TGTGCCAGCAGTGTAATTGAGCGGTTCTTC.